What follows are 22 T cell receptor beta chains derived from one specimen sequenced in a study of cytomegalovirus exposure and HLA in healthy donors. The study ran its PCR with 60 Vbeta and 13 Jbeta primers. Assay used: immunoSEQ multiplex PCR; TCRdb lists only in-frame clones, some missing. The data contain 180,000 or so clones, about four fifths of them singletons. Sequenced input: PBMCs. The source is a woman younger than 35 in good health and CMV-seropositive.

The chain joins TRBV6-1 to TRBJ2-2; 9 bases align to TRBD2. The V gene's germline CDR1 is MNHNS and CDR2 SASEGT. J was trimmed by 3 bases and V by 10 bases; bases with no gene match: 6. CDR3 length equals 14 residues. The CDR3 DNA reads TGTGCCATCTCGCGGGGGGGATACACCGGGGAGCTGTTTTTT. This encodes CAISRGGYTGELFF.

The rearrangement uses TRBV6-5 and TRBJ1-6; 7 bases are a match to TRBD1. Per germline, CDR1 MNHEY and CDR2 SVGAGI. J gave up 9 bases and V 6 bases, and 5 bases lay outside the gene matches. This CDR3 region has 13 residues. Here the CDR3 DNA reads TGTGCCAGCAGCCGACAGGGTCGTTCACCCCTCCACTTT. Its translation is CASSRQGRSPLHF.

The sample holds one count of this clone. The chain combines TRBV5-6 with TRBJ1-2, with a tentative D call TRBD1 (5 bases). This CDR3 contains 16 residues. In germline, CDR1 is SGHDT, CDR2 YYEEEE. The germline V and J ends were trimmed by 3 bases and 2 bases, with 17 bases remaining between them. DNA of the CDR3: TGTGCCAGCAGCTCCGGCGGGGCGGGATTAAACTATGGCTACACCTTC. The encoded protein is CASSSGGAGLNYGYTF.

The CDR3 here is CASNWGTGRTQPQHF. For the CDR3, the DNA is TGTGCCAGCAACTGGGGGACAGGGCGGACTCAGCCCCAGCATTTT. V gene TRBV5-8 combines with J gene TRBJ1-5, with 9 bases that match TRBD1. V gave up 6 bases and J gave up 6 bases; unmatched junction bases: 10. CDR3 length equals 15 residues. In germline, CDR1 is SGHTS, CDR2 YDEGEE.

CDR3 region: CASSPLQPQHF. CDR3 DNA sequence: TGTGCCAGCAGTCCCCTTCAGCCCCAGCATTTT. The chain joins TRBV27 to TRBJ1-5; D uncertain. The CDR3 spans 11 residues. Per germline, CDR1 MNHEY and CDR2 SMNVEV (reference sequence). The ends were cut back, 5 bases at V and 6 bases at J, with 5 bases in the middle.

V gene TRBV6-5 combines with J gene TRBJ1-1; TRBD1 is a possible D gene (6 bases). V lost 0 bases, J lost 6 bases, and 17 bases lay in between. CDR1 is MNHEY, CDR2 SVGAGI, per germline. The CDR3 has 16 amino acids. The CDR3 DNA reads as TGTGCCAGCAGTTACTCGCCTGGGGGCAGGGCACCTGAAGCTTTCTTT. This translates into CASSYSPGGRAPEAFF.

This clone was seen just once. The chain has TRBV19 and TRBJ2-7; D ambiguous. The CDR3 spans 16 residues. CDR1 is LNHDA and CDR2 is SQIVND in the germline V gene (reference sequence). V lost 4 bases and J 2 bases, leaving 18 bases between the germline ends. The CDR3 coding sequence is TGTGCCAGTAGTACAGATGACTCCTCCACGGCCTACGAGCAGTACTTC. This sequence encodes CASSTDDSSTAYEQYF. The full variable domain, completed using reference TRBV19 and TRBJ2-7, is DGGITQSPKYLFRKEGQNVTLSCEQNLNHDAMYWYRQDPGQGLRLIYYSQIVNDFQKGDIAEGYSVSREKKESFPLTVTSAQKNPTAFYLCASSTDDSSTAYEQYFGPGTRLTVT.

Only a few counts were recorded for this clone. J is TRBJ1-2 and V is TRBV6-5, with 7 bases aligning to TRBD1. The germline V gene encodes CDR1 MNHEY and CDR2 SVGAGI. The V gene end was trimmed by 0 bases and the J gene end by 5 bases; junction bases not matched to a gene: 3. The CDR3 extends over 14 amino acids. The CDR3 nucleotides are TGTGCCAGCAGTTACTCTTGGGACAGATATGGCTACACCTTC. This codes for CASSYSWDRYGYTF.

The genes are TRBV29-1 and TRBJ2-2; 7 bases are shared with TRBD1. Germline lookup yields CDR1 SQVTM and CDR2 ANQGSEA. CDR3 length: 14 amino acids. The V and J ends lost 6 bases and 2 bases, in that order; junction bases with no gene match: 6. The CDR3 region has the DNA TGCAGCGTCGGGACAGCCTCAAACACCGGGGAGCTGTTTTTT. Translated, it gives CSVGTASNTGELFF.

The chain carries TRBV7-4 and TRBJ2-3, with D possibly TRBD2 on 5 matching bases. This CDR3 comprises 14 residues. The germline V gene has CDR1 SGHVT and CDR2 SQSDAQ. The V end lost 0 bases, the J end lost 1 base, and 5 bases lay between the germline ends. The CDR3 region is CASSLARGTDTQYF. The CDR3 nucleotides read TGTGCCAGCAGCTTAGCGCGGGGCACAGATACGCAGTATTTT.

The chain employs TRBV7-6 and TRBJ1-6; possibly TRBD1 for D (6 bases). Germline loops: CDR1 SGHVS, CDR2 FNYEAQ. V lost 3 bases to trimming and J lost 10 bases, with 10 bases between them. This CDR3 is built from 13 residues. The CDR3 DNA reads as TGTGCCAGCAGCTTTGACAGGAACTCACCCCTCCACTTT. Protein product: CASSFDRNSPLHF. Together with reference TRBV7-6 and TRBJ1-6, the CDR3 gives the full variable domain: GAGVSQSPRYKVTKRGQDVALRCDPISGHVSLYWYRQALGQGPEFLTYFNYEAQQDKSGLPNDRFSAERPEGSISTLTIQRTEQRDSAMYRCASSFDRNSPLHFGNGTRLTVT.

This chain joins TRBV29-1 and TRBJ2-7; 15 bases are a match to TRBD2. Germline CDR1 SQVTM, CDR2 ANQGSEA. The J segment lost 0 bases and the V segment lost 4 bases, leaving 7 bases of the junction unmatched. CDR3 length: 17 amino acids. In DNA form, the CDR3 reads TGCAGCGTTGGGGGACTAGCGGGGGGCCTAAGCTCCTACGAGCAGTACTTC. Protein sequence: CSVGGLAGGLSSYEQYF.

The chain links TRBV5-4 to TRBJ2-5, with a possible D match to TRBD2 (7 bases). The CDR3 runs 14 residues. Germline values: CDR1 SGHNT, CDR2 YYREEE (reference sequence). The germline V and J ends were trimmed by 2 bases and 1 base, with 9 bases remaining between them. CDR3 loop: CASSLRGAQETQYF. The CDR3 DNA reads as TGTGCCAGCAGCTTACGGGGGGCCCAAGAGACCCAGTACTTC.

The J gene is TRBJ1-2, the V gene TRBV19, with a tentative D call TRBD1 (6 bases). CDR3 length equals 15 residues. V dropped 8 bases and J dropped 4 bases, with 20 bases sitting between them. Germline-derived CDR1 and CDR2 are LNHDA and SQIVND (reference sequence). CDR3 nucleotide sequence: TGTGCCAGTGGTTCGGGGGGGCTGCGCGGCTATGGCTACACCTTC. Amino acid sequence: CASGSGGLRGYGYTF.

The rearrangement uses TRBV19 and TRBJ2-1, with 9 bases lining up with TRBD1. Germline CDR1 and CDR2: LNHDA and SQIVND (reference sequence). The CDR3 covers 17 residues. J gave up 2 bases and V 3 bases, and 8 bases lay outside the gene matches. Here the CDR3 reads CASSIMVTGGTYNEQFF. CDR3 coding DNA: TGTGCCAGTAGTATTATGGTGACAGGGGGAACCTACAATGAGCAGTTCTTC. Supplemented by reference TRBV19 and TRBJ2-1, the full variable domain reads DGGITQSPKYLFRKEGQNVTLSCEQNLNHDAMYWYRQDPGQGLRLIYYSQIVNDFQKGDIAEGYSVSREKKESFPLTVTSAQKNPTAFYLCASSIMVTGGTYNEQFFGPGTRLTVL.

The chain joins TRBV12-5 to TRBJ2-3; D is possibly TRBD1 (6 bases). The germline CDR1 and CDR2 sequences are LGHNT and FRNRAP. This CDR3 is 12 amino acids long. Trimming cost V 4 bases and J 10 bases, with 12 bases left between them. The CDR3 reads CASGSPRGPQYF. The CDR3, as DNA: TGTGCTAGTGGTTCCCCCAGGGGTCCGCAGTATTTT. Using reference TRBV12-5 and TRBJ2-3 for the parts outside the CDR3, the full variable domain is DARVTQTPRHKVTEMGQEVTMRCQPILGHNTVFWYRQTMMQGLELLAYFRNRAPLDDSGMPKDRFSAEMPDATLATLKIQPSEPRDSAVYFCASGSPRGPQYFGPGTRLTVL.

The chain couples TRBV21-1 to TRBJ2-5; the table assigns TRBD1, which was not confirmed against the DNA. TRBV21-1 is assigned pseudogene status. CDR3 length: 17 residues. Here the CDR3 DNA reads TGTGCCAGCAGCCCCAATGGACAGGGCGGTGGGGGGGAGACCCAGTACTTC. It codes for CASSPNGQGGGGETQYF.

V and J are TRBV5-1 and TRBJ1-1; D remains unclear. Germline-derived CDR1 and CDR2 are SGHRS and YFSETQ. The CDR3 is 15 residues long. V dropped 0 bases and J dropped 6 bases, with 15 bases sitting between them. The CDR3 nucleotides are TGCGCCAGCAGCTTGGGGGCAGCAAGTAACGCTGAAGCTTTCTTT. Encoded protein: CASSLGAASNAEAFF.

The chain joins TRBV5-6 to TRBJ2-2, with TRBD1 as a possible D gene (6 bases). Germline loops: CDR1 SGHDT, CDR2 YYEEEE. This CDR3 comprises 14 residues. The V end lost 4 bases, the J end lost 7 bases, and 14 bases lay between the germline ends. The CDR3 DNA is TGTGCCAGCAGCCTACCAACAGGGAACGGGGAGCTGTTTTTT. This codes for CASSLPTGNGELFF.

The rearrangement uses TRBV7-9 and TRBJ1-4, with 7 bases lining up with TRBD1. V gave up 3 bases and J gave up 0 bases; unmatched junction bases: 4. The CDR3 is 16 amino acids. Germline CDR1 reads SEHNR; CDR2 reads FQNEAQ (reference sequence). CDR3 region: CASSFGQVATNEKLFF. The CDR3, as DNA: TGTGCCAGCAGCTTCGGACAGGTGGCAACTAATGAAAAACTGTTTTTT.

There are a few counts of this clone. The J gene is TRBJ1-6, the V gene TRBV18, with D uncertain. The CDR3 length is 13 residues. V was trimmed by 6 bases and J by 14 bases, leaving 17 bases between them. Germline CDR1 reads KGHSH; CDR2 reads LQKENI. As DNA, the CDR3 is TGTGCCAGCTCTCCCGACGAATTTGCGGCCCTCCACTTT. It yields the protein CASSPDEFAALHF.

The rearrangement joins TRBV27 to TRBJ2-1; TRBD2 aligns across 7 bases. CDR3 length: 14 residues. The V gene's germline CDR1 is MNHEY and CDR2 SMNVEV (reference sequence). Trimming cost V 3 bases and J 6 bases; bases outside gene matches: 5. The CDR3 nucleotides read TGTGCCAGCAGTTTTTATCCGGGAGGCAATGAGCAGTTCTTC. Translation gives CASSFYPGGNEQFF.